Described below is a single T cell receptor beta chain sequence and its context. Its target is unknown. These data come from a study of beta chain features in type 1 diabetes. Study-level results: A moderate, significant TCRB CDR3 shortening appeared in type 1 diabetes across four CD4+ subsets. Cells with high TCR expression could be over-represented by cDNA sequencing.

This CDR3 is 16 amino acids long. Germline CDR1 reads SGHDT; CDR2 reads YYEEEE. V lost 6 bases and J lost 3; bases outside the gene matches: 11. TCRB transcripts that were expressed got sequenced, as all of the isolated RNA had been reverse transcribed. Sequencing of naive, central memory and regulatory T cell samples gave an average of around 3.8 million reads. The repertoire was sequenced with immunoSEQ multiplex PCR; TCRdb's copy has only in-frame clones and lacks some. This table has fewer than 300,000 clones, about a tenth appearing once. This TCR derives from a man aged 25-45 years with type 1 diabetes. The sequencing sample was made of naive CD4+ T cells from blood. This chain uses TRBV5-6 with TRBJ2-2; 7 positions agree with TRBD2. The CDR3 sequence: CASTNRERGYTGELFF. In nucleotides, the CDR3 is TGTGCCAGCACAAACCGGGAGCGGGGATACACCGGGGAGCTGTTTTTT.